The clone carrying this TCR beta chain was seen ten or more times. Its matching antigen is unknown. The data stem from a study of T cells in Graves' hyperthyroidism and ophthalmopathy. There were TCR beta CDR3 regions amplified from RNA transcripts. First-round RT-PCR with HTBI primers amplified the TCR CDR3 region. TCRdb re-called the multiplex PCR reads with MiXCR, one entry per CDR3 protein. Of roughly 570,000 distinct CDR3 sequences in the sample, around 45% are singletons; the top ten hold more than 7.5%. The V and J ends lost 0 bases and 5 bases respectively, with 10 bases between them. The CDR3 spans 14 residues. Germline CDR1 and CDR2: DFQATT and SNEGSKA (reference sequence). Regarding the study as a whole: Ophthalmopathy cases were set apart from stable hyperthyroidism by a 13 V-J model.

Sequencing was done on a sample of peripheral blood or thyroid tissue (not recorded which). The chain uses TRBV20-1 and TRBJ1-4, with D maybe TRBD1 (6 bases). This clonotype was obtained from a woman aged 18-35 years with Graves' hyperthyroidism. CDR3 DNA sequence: TGCAGTGCTAGAGAGACAGGCGTCAATGAAAAACTGTTTTTT. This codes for CSARETGVNEKLFF.